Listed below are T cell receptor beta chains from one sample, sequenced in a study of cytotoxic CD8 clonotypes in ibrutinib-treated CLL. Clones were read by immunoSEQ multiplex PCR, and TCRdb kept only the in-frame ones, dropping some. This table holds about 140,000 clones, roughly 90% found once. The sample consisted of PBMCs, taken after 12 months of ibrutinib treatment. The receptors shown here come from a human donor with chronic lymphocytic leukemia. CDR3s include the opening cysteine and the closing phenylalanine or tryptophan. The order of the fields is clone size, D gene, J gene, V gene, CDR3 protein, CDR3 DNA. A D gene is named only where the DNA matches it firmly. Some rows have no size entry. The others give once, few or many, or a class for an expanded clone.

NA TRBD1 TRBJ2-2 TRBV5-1 CASGDPRTGGSQNTGELFF TGCGCCAGCGGCGACCCCCGGACAGGGGGTTCCCAGAACACCGGGGAGCTGTTTTTT
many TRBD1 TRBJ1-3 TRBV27 CASSRQGGSGNTIYF TGTGCCAGCAGTCGACAGGGCGGGAGTGGAAACACCATATATTTT
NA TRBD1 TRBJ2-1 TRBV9 CASSVAGQGHNEQFF TGTGCCAGCAGCGTAGCTGGACAGGGCCACAATGAGCAGTTCTTC
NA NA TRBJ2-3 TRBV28 CASSLSFPGDTQYF TGTGCCAGCAGTTTATCATTTCCTGGAGATACGCAGTATTTT
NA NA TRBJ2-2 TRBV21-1 CASSKRREVIGELFF TGTGCCAGCAGCAAACGGAGGGAGGTTATCGGGGAGCTGTTTTTT
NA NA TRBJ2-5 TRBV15 CATSRVEGALQETQYF TGTGCCACCAGCAGAGTGGAGGGGGCACTGCAAGAGACCCAGTACTTC
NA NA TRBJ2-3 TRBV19 CASNPRGDRPDTQYF TGTGCCAGTAATCCCAGGGGGGACAGACCAGATACGCAGTATTTT
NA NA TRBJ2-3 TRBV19 CASQTVGGVGDTQYF TGTGCCAGCCAAACGGTGGGGGGAGTTGGTGATACGCAGTATTTT
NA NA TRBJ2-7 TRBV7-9 CASSQGLRTDLTSYEQYF TGTGCCAGCAGCCAAGGCCTTCGGACAGATTTAACCTCCTACGAGCAGTACTTC
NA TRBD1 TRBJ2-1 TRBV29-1 CSVDTSGQGGNEQFF TGCAGCGTTGACACCTCGGGACAGGGTGGAAATGAGCAGTTCTTC
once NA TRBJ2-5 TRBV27 CASSSVQETQYF TGTGCCAGCAGTTCTGTACAAGAGACCCAGTACTTC
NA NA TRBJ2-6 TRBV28 CASSPPRMRSGANVLTF TGTGCCAGCAGTCCACCCCGGATGCGCTCTGGGGCCAACGTCCTGACTTTC
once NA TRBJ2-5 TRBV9 CASSVASGRGETQYF TGTGCCAGCAGCGTAGCTTCGGGTCGGGGAGAGACCCAGTACTTC
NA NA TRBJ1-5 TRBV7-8 CASSLGDYSNQPQHF TGTGCCAGCAGCTTAGGAGATTATAGCAATCAGCCCCAGCATTTT
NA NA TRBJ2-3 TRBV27 CASSPPGLTDTQYF TGTGCCAGCAGTCCGCCGGGACTCACAGATACGCAGTATTTT
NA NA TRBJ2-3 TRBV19 CASSPLGGPTDTQYF TGTGCCAGTAGTCCCCTAGGGGGGCCCACAGATACGCAGTATTTT
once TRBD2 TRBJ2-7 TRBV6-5 CASSWTSGTYEQYF TGTGCCAGCAGCTGGACTAGCGGGACTTACGAGCAGTACTTC
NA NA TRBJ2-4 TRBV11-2 CASSPQGPHKNIQYF TGTGCCAGCAGCCCACAGGGTCCGCATAAAAACATTCAGTACTTC
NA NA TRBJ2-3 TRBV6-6 CASGPRNMQYF TGTGCCAGCGGCCCTCGTAACATGCAGTATTTT
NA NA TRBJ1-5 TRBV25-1 CASSEYVPINQPQHF TGTGCCAGCAGTGAATACGTCCCGATTAATCAGCCCCAGCATTTT
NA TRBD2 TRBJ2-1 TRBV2 CASSAREGMNEQFF TGTGCCAGCAGTGCCCGGGAGGGTATGAATGAGCAGTTCTTC
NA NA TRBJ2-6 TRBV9 CASSAGRPSGANVLTF TGTGCCAGCAGCGCTGGGCGGCCCTCTGGGGCCAACGTCCTGACTTTC
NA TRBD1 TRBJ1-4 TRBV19 CASSSLFGTENEKLFF TGTGCCAGTAGTTCCTTATTCGGGACAGAGAATGAAAAACTGTTTTTT
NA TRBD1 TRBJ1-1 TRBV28 CASGGQSAFF TGTGCCAGCGGGGGACAGTCAGCTTTCTTT
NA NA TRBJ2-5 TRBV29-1 CSVGGAETQYF TGCAGCGTTGGGGGGGCAGAGACCCAGTACTTC
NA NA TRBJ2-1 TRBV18 CASSLETQSSYNEQFF TGTGCCAGCTCACTTGAGACTCAGAGCTCCTACAATGAGCAGTTCTTC
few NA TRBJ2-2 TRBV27 CASSFGTGELFF TGTGCCAGCAGTTTCGGGACCGGGGAGCTGTTTTTT
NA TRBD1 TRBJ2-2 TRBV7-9 CASRDRGPTGELFF TGTGCCAGCCGGGACAGGGGCCCCACCGGGGAGCTGTTTTTT
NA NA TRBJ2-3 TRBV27 CASSLRGIGDTQYF TGTGCCAGCAGCCTAAGGGGGATTGGAGATACGCAGTATTTT
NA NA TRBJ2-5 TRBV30 CAWSGGGGMRETQYF TGTGCCTGGAGTGGGGGAGGGGGCATGCGAGAGACCCAGTACTTC
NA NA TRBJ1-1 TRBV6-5 CASSYGRDTEAFF TGTGCCAGCAGTTACGGCAGGGACACTGAAGCTTTCTTT
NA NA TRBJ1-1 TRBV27 CASSLALYTEAFF TGTGCCAGCAGTTTAGCCCTATACACTGAAGCTTTCTTT
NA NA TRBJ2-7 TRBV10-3 CAISDLSLGSNEQYF TGTGCCATCAGTGATTTAAGCCTAGGGTCGAACGAGCAGTACTTC
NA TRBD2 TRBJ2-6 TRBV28 CATLPGLALSGANVLTF TGTGCCACCCTGCCGGGACTAGCCCTCTCTGGGGCCAACGTCCTGACTTTC
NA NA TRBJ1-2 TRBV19 CASSIQGSGYGYTF TGTGCCAGTAGTATCCAGGGATCCGGCTATGGCTACACCTTC
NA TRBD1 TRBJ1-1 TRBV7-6 CASSPGQLGTEAFF TGTGCCAGCAGTCCGGGACAGCTGGGCACTGAAGCTTTCTTT
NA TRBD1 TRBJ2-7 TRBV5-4 CASSLPGQGEQYF TGTGCCAGCAGCCTCCCCGGACAGGGCGAGCAGTACTTC
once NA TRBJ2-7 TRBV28 CASSSAGRLYEQYF TGTGCCAGCAGCTCAGCCGGGCGACTATACGAGCAGTACTTC
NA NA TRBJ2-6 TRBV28 CASSFWSGSGANVLTF TGTGCCAGCAGTTTTTGGTCCGGATCTGGGGCCAACGTCCTGACTTTC
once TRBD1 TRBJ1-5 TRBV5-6 CASSWNGQGGIGTQHF TGTGCCAGCAGCTGGAACGGACAGGGAGGTATCGGGACCCAGCATTTT
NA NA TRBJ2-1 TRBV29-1 CSVRIEANEQFF TGCAGCGTTCGTATTGAGGCCAATGAGCAGTTCTTC
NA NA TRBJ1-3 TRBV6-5 CASSYSAGTSGNTIYF TGTGCCAGCAGTTACTCGGCAGGGACGTCTGGAAACACCATATATTTT
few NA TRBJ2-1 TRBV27 CASSFRDFTGNEQFF TGTGCCAGCAGTTTCCGGGACTTCACAGGGAATGAGCAGTTCTTC
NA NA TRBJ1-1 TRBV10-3 CAISEDRGVEAFF TGTGCCATCAGTGAAGACCGGGGGGTAGAGGCTTTCTTT
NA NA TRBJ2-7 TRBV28 CASSLTKKHEQYF TGTGCCAGCAGTCTTACGAAAAAGCACGAGCAGTACTTC
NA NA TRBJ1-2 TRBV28 CASTYMGNYGYTF TGTGCCAGCACCTACATGGGGAACTATGGCTACACCTTC
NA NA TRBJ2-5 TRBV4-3 CASSLCLIIVKETQYF TGCGCCAGCAGCCTTTGTCTTATTATCGTAAAAGAGACCCAGTACTTC
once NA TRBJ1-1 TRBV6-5 CASSYSASARTEAFF TGTGCCAGCAGTTACTCGGCCTCAGCCCGCACTGAAGCTTTCTTT
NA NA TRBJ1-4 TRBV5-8 CASSLAPTSEKLFF TGTGCCAGCAGCTTGGCCCCTACGTCTGAAAAACTGTTTTTT
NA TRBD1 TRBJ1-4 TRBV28 CASSLKGQGKELFF TGTGCCAGCAGCTTAAAGGGACAGGGGAAGGAACTGTTTTTT
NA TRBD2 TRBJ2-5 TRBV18 CASSPLTLAEELGTQYF TGTGCCAGCTCACCCTTAACCCTAGCGGAGGAGCTGGGGACCCAGTACTTC
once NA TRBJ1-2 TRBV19 CASKLPGVISGYTF TGTGCCAGCAAACTTCCAGGGGTTATTAGCGGCTACACCTTC
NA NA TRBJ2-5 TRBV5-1 CASSTGLWGEETQYF TGCGCCAGCAGCACTGGCCTGTGGGGAGAGGAGACCCAGTACTTC